The 23 T cell receptor beta chains in this list originate from one sample, sequenced in a study of cytomegalovirus exposure and HLA in healthy donors. Clones were sequenced by immunoSEQ multiplex PCR, and TCRdb holds only the in-frame ones, with some missing. The table lists 140,000 or so clones, nearly 90% of them singletons, with around 9% in the top ten. Sample: PBMCs. These receptors came from a woman in her late teens or twenties in good health and CMV-seropositive.

The chain carries TRBV29-1 and TRBJ1-2, with TRBD1 matching over 7 bases. The CDR3 is made up of 13 amino acids. Looked up from germline, CDR1 is SQVTM and CDR2 is ANQGSEA. The junction had 2 bases not matched to a gene; V was cut back by 3 bases and J by 1 base. The CDR3 DNA is TGCAGCGTTGACAGGGACAGTAACTATGGCTACACCTTC. Encoded protein: CSVDRDSNYGYTF. The variable domain in full, with the rest retrieved from reference TRBV29-1 and TRBJ1-2, is SAVISQKPSRDICQRGTSLTIQCQVDSQVTMMFWYRQQPGQSLTLIATANQGSEATYESGFVIDKFPISRPNLTFSTLTVSNMSPEDSSIYLCSVDRDSNYGYTFGSGTRLTVV.

The chain links TRBV6-6 to TRBJ2-3; the D gene is possibly TRBD1 (5 bases). The CDR3 runs to 14 residues. Per germline, CDR1 MNHNY and CDR2 SVGAGI (reference sequence). Trimming pared 4 bases from V and 2 bases from J, leaving 10 bases between. The CDR3 DNA is TGTGCCAGCAGTTTCCGACAGTTCACAGATACGCAGTATTTT. It yields the protein CASSFRQFTDTQYF.

The chain carries TRBV6-5 and TRBJ2-7; 9 bases agree with TRBD1. After removal of 7 bases from V and 6 bases from J, the junction contained 10 bases not matched to a gene. Germline V gene lookup returns CDR1 MNHEY and CDR2 SVGAGI. The CDR3 has 14 amino acids. The CDR3 DNA follows: TGTGCCAGCACCCCGGAGACAGGGGGGGGCGAGCAGTACTTC. Translated: CASTPETGGGEQYF.

The J gene is TRBJ1-1, the V gene TRBV18, with 7 bases fitting TRBD1. The CDR3 length is 13 residues. V dropped 7 bases and J dropped 2; count of bases not matched to a gene: 4. Germline V gene lookup returns CDR1 KGHSH and CDR2 LQKENI. The CDR3 spells CASLRQGNTEAFF. CDR3 nucleotide sequence: TGTGCCAGCTTGCGACAGGGTAACACTGAAGCTTTCTTT. The full variable domain, its missing parts supplied by reference TRBV18 and TRBJ1-1, is NAGVMQNPRHLVRRRGQEARLRCSPMKGHSHVYWYRQLPEEGLKFMVYLQKENIIDESGMPKERFSAEFPKEGPSILRIQQVVRGDSAAYFCASLRQGNTEAFFGQGTRLTVV.

This chain uses TRBV6-5 with TRBJ1-2; TRBD1 matches at 10 bases. Germline assignment: CDR1 MNHEY and CDR2 SVGAGI. The CDR3 has 15 residues. V was pared by 3 bases and J by 4 bases, with 5 bases of the junction left unmatched. The DNA of the CDR3 is TGTGCCAGCAGTTATGGACAGGGGGTTAGCTATGGCTACACCTTC. Its protein product is CASSYGQGVSYGYTF.

The V and J genes are TRBV7-8 and TRBJ2-1; 9 nucleotides line up with TRBD2. The CDR3 consists of 16 residues. Losses at the gene ends were 3 bases for V and 8 bases for J; bases not matched to a gene: 11. Germline V gene data show CDR1 as SGHVS and CDR2 as FQNEAQ. The CDR3 spells CASSFTRQRGDDEQFF. CDR3 sequence (DNA): TGTGCCAGCAGCTTTACGAGGCAGCGGGGGGACGATGAGCAGTTCTTC.

The rearrangement links TRBV14 to TRBJ2-7; 7 positions match TRBD2. The CDR3 totals 14 residues. CDR1 and CDR2 (germline): SGHDN, FVKESK. Trimming took 4 bases from V and 5 from J; bases not matched to a gene: 8. CDR3 in amino acids: CASSPWGGVHEQYF. The CDR3 nucleotides read TGTGCCAGCAGCCCTTGGGGGGGGGTCCACGAGCAGTACTTC.

The rearrangement joins TRBV28 to TRBJ2-4; 7 bases line up with TRBD1. CDR1 and CDR2 (germline): MDHEN, SYDVKM. The V and J ends lost 4 bases and 6 bases, in that order; junction bases with no gene match: 6. This CDR3 region has 14 residues. The CDR3 loop reads CASSSRQGGNIQYF. The CDR3 DNA sequence: TGTGCCAGCAGTTCGAGACAGGGCGGAAACATTCAGTACTTC.

The V call is TRBV28, the J call TRBJ2-5; D is unresolved. V was cut by 5 bases and J by 5 bases, with 9 bases left in between. This CDR3 has 12 amino acids. Germline lookup yields CDR1 MDHEN and CDR2 SYDVKM. CDR3 sequence reads: CASSIFPETQYF. Written as DNA, the CDR3 is TGTGCCAGCAGTATTTTTCCGGAGACCCAGTACTTC.

The chain is built from TRBV7-9 and TRBJ1-2; 8 nucleotides align to TRBD1. The V gene end was trimmed by 0 bases and the J gene end by 4 bases; junction bases not matched to a gene: 16. Germline CDR1 SEHNR, CDR2 FQNEAQ (reference sequence). The CDR3 runs to 19 residues. CDR3 DNA: TGTGCCAGCAGCTTAGCCCCTGGGACAGGTCCCGGCGGGGGCTATGGCTACACCTTC. Encoded protein: CASSLAPGTGPGGGYGYTF.

The rearrangement uses TRBV27 and TRBJ2-7, with 10 bases that match TRBD2. J gave up 9 bases and V 5 bases, and 16 bases lay outside the gene matches. The CDR3 length is 16 residues. CDR1 and CDR2 from the germline V gene are MNHEY and SMNVEV (reference sequence). The CDR3 region is CASSPLTLAGLWGQYF. In DNA form, the CDR3 reads TGTGCCAGCAGTCCCCTTACACTAGCGGGGCTGTGGGGGCAGTACTTC.

This sequence joins TRBV5-4 and TRBJ2-1; no clear D gene. This CDR3 has 13 residues. V shed 2 bases and J shed 8 bases, with 11 bases lying between them. Germline CDR1 reads SGHNT; CDR2 reads YYREEE (reference sequence). The CDR3, as DNA: TGTGCCAGCAGCTTCCCGCTAGTTCATGAGCAGTTCTTC. It translates to CASSFPLVHEQFF.

The chain joins TRBV12-5 to TRBJ2-6; D may be TRBD2 (5 bases). Trimming shortened V by 0 bases and J by 0 bases, and 21 bases separated the two germline ends. This CDR3 contains 21 residues. Per the germline V gene, CDR1 is LGHNT and CDR2 is FRNRAP. CDR3 sequence reads: CASGLVLGSTLGFSGANVLTF. CDR3 DNA sequence: TGTGCTAGTGGTTTGGTACTAGGATCTACTTTGGGATTCTCTGGGGCCAACGTCCTGACTTTC.

This rearrangement joins TRBV7-6 to TRBJ1-1; 9 bases match TRBD1. The CDR3 is made up of 15 amino acids. Germline V CDR1 and CDR2: SGHVS, FNYEAQ. The trim removed 1 base at V and 5 bases at J, leaving 5 bases unmatched. The CDR3 coding sequence is TGTGCCAGCAGCTTAGGGGGGACAGGGAGGACTGAAGCTTTCTTT. It codes for CASSLGGTGRTEAFF. The entire variable domain, with the rest obtained from reference TRBV7-6 and TRBJ1-1, is as follows: GAGVSQSPRYKVTKRGQDVALRCDPISGHVSLYWYRQALGQGPEFLTYFNYEAQQDKSGLPNDRFSAERPEGSISTLTIQRTEQRDSAMYRCASSLGGTGRTEAFFGQGTRLTVV.

This clone turned up a few times. The rearrangement links TRBV5-4 to TRBJ1-1; D is unclear. The V end was cut by 3 bases, the J end by 5 bases, with 14 bases between. Germline V gene lookup returns CDR1 SGHNT and CDR2 YYREEE (reference sequence). CDR3 length equals 14 residues. The CDR3 region has the DNA TGTGCCAGCAGCTGGGGTAGCGGAGGGACTGAAGCTTTCTTT. It is translated as CASSWGSGGTEAFF.

Comments on this clone: Germline is not matched at one junction end, which may reflect a read error. DNA of the CDR3: TGCGCCAGCACCTTGGACAGGGGACATGGCTACACCTTC. It yields the protein CASTLDRGHGYTF. This chain connects TRBV5-1 to TRBJ1-2, with 9 bases that match TRBD1. The length of the CDR3 is 13 residues. CDR1 and CDR2 from the germline V gene are SGHRS and YFSETQ.

This sequence joins TRBV6-5 and TRBJ1-1, with 8 nucleotides matching TRBD1. V trimming: 5 bases; J trimming: 1 base; junction bases outside the gene matches: 6. The CDR3 spans 15 residues. Per germline, CDR1 MNHEY and CDR2 SVGAGI. Written as DNA, the CDR3 is TGTGCCAGCAGTCAAACCGGGACAGGGAACACTGAAGCTTTCTTT. It encodes CASSQTGTGNTEAFF.

The chain carries TRBV28 and TRBJ1-1; 8 positions agree with TRBD1. The length of the CDR3 is 16 residues. J lost 1 base, V lost 3 bases, and 7 bases had no gene match. Germline V gene sequence: CDR1 MDHEN, CDR2 SYDVKM. The CDR3 sequence: CASSFSRQGANTEAFF. For the CDR3, the DNA is TGTGCCAGCAGTTTTTCTCGGCAGGGGGCGAACACTGAAGCTTTCTTT.

The sample holds a few counts of this clone. The chain links TRBV15 to TRBJ1-2, with D tentatively TRBD1 (6 bases). The V gene lost 4 bases and the J gene lost 6 bases, with 15 bases spanning the gap. Germline V gives CDR1 LNHNV, CDR2 YYDKDF (reference sequence). This CDR3 comprises 14 residues. CDR3 region: CATSKVQGIDGYTF. The CDR3 DNA reads TGTGCCACCAGCAAAGTACAGGGAATCGATGGCTACACCTTC.

The CDR3 DNA follows: TGTGCCAGCAGTTTATTCGGGACAGTTACTAATGAAAAACTGTTTTTT. It encodes CASSLFGTVTNEKLFF. The J gene is TRBJ1-4, the V gene TRBV28; 7 bases align to TRBD1. Germline V gives CDR1 MDHEN, CDR2 SYDVKM. The CDR3 has 16 amino acids. The junction had 4 bases not matched to a gene; V was cut back by 1 base and J by 2 bases. The complete variable domain, with remaining parts taken from reference TRBV28 and TRBJ1-4, reads DVKVTQSSRYLVKRTGEKVFLECVQDMDHENMFWYRQDPGLGLRLIYFSYDVKMKEKGDIPEGYSVSREKKERFSLILESASTNQTSMYLCASSLFGTVTNEKLFFGSGTQLSVL.

The chain couples TRBV11-2 to TRBJ2-7, with 9 bases matching TRBD1. CDR1 and CDR2 (germline): SGHAT, FQNNGV. With 5 bases clipped from V and 3 bases from J, the junction kept 8 bases outside the gene matches. The CDR3 is 15 amino acids. CDR3 bases: TGTGCCAGCAGCCCCCGGGACAGGGCAATCTACGAGCAGTACTTC. Amino acid sequence: CASSPRDRAIYEQYF.

This clone was seen once. The chain uses TRBV7-9 and TRBJ2-2; 12 bases agree with TRBD2. The CDR3 runs 15 residues. Germline V gives CDR1 SEHNR, CDR2 FQNEAQ (reference sequence). Losses at the gene ends were 10 bases for V and 2 bases for J; bases not matched to a gene: 5. The CDR3 protein is CAILAGGPNTGELFF. The CDR3 nucleotides are TGTGCCATCCTAGCGGGGGGGCCTAACACCGGGGAGCTGTTTTTT.

The chain uses TRBV2 and TRBJ2-7; the match to TRBD1 covers 9 bases. The tail of the sequence fits TRBJ2-5 better, so the J call may be wrong. Germline V gives CDR1 SNHLY, CDR2 FYNNEI. There are 14 residues in the CDR3. The DNA of the CDR3 is TGTGCCAGCAGGACAACAGGGGGCGGAGAGACCCAGTACTTC. It is translated as CASRTTGGGETQYF.